This T cell receptor beta chain derives from a study of lymphopenia after photon versus proton radiotherapy. Study-level results: Post-nadir diversity loss with photons came from oligoclonal expansion, particularly CD8+ Temra cells.

Using immunoSEQ multiplex PCR, the repertoire was profiled, and TCRdb retains in-frame clones only, with some absent. Of some 55,000 clones listed, about 86% are singletons. CDR1 and CDR2 (germline): KGHSH, LQKENI. The ends were cut back, 5 bases at V and 9 bases at J, with 10 bases in the middle. There are 11 residues in the CDR3. This clone showed up just a few times. Antigen specificity is unknown. The TCR comes from a man between 35 and 55 years old with gastric cancer. The source was peripheral blood, collected from a patient treated with photon-based radiotherapy. This chain connects TRBV18 to TRBJ1-2; perhaps TRBD1 as D (5 bases). CDR3 residues: CASSAEGSYTF. The CDR3 bases are TGTGCCAGCTCAGCCGAGGGGAGCTACACCTTC.